This note documents a single TCR beta chain sequence. This clone was seen a handful of times. Its antigen target is currently unknown. Within one base of it there is no much larger clone, and no base qualities were kept. The immunoSEQ Assay, a bias-controlled multiplex PCR, was used to amplify TCRbeta CDR3 regions from genomic DNA. The source study handled its data this way. Within the assay, amplification of reference gene primers was used to estimate how many nucleated cells each sample contained. Sequence reads were collapsed and filtered to measure the absolute abundance of every unique TCRbeta CDR3 rearrangement. For each sample, productive Simpson clonality was calculated by taking the square root of Simpson's diversity index across productive rearrangements. Drawn from immuneACCESS, this table holds only the in-frame rearrangements with V and J called that TCRdb kept. Clones are partly lost; checked studies trace under half to an unresolved V gene and leave the rest unexplained. The V and J calls and clone size are taken from that table; D and trimming were inferred from the DNA. The sample includes about 30,000 clones, with around 92% observed a single time. The ten largest account for about 2.4% of the sample.

CDR1 and CDR2, looked up from the germline V gene, are SNHLY and FYNNEI. At the junction V is shortened by 0 bases and J by 9 bases, with 12 bases in between. The CDR3 measures 15 amino acids from cysteine to phenylalanine. The kept DNA is CDR3 alone, 45 bases in frame from the first base. Whole blood was collected in K2EDTA tubes by collaborating institutions according to the institutions' own protocols. For TCRbeta analysis, collaborators shipped samples as frozen whole blood, isolated PBMCs, or DNA extracted from either of those sample types. These data are taken from a study of blood T cell repertoires in COVID-19 (dated by TCRdb to 2019 to 2021). Looking at the study overall: Samples from collaborators originated in the United States, Italy and Spain and spanned both the acute and convalescent phases of COVID-19. The prospective study material was composed of cDNA or gDNA derived from T cells, B-cell-depleted T cells, or PBMCs. The repertoires were released in a freely available public database intended as a resource for research on the immune response to SARS-CoV-2. The samples were drawn from the first 160 participants of the ongoing ImmuneRACE study and from under 1,500 subjects provided by 6 global collaborators. Subjects who had been exposed to COVID-19, were actively infected with it, or had recovered from it provided the deeply sampled blood TCRbeta repertoires that made up the dataset. HLA class I and class II types, where available, came from metadata supplied by the sample provider rather than from assay-based typing. A de-identified subject ID, COVID-19 status, age in years and sex were almost always included in the sample metadata.

Study-level results and caveats: The quantity of clinical and demographic metadata differed by source and by participant and was supplied without curation.

Sequencing input: peripheral blood. The sequence joins TRBV2 to TRBJ1-6; perhaps TRBD1 is the D gene, with 5 bases matching. The sequence was obtained from a man aged 50 to 60 with active COVID-19. In nucleotides, the sequence is TGTGCCAGCAGTGAAGCCCGGGACTACGGTTCACCCCTCCACTTT. This encodes CASSEARDYGSPLHF.